Listed below are T cell receptor beta chains from one sample, sequenced in a study of monozygotic twins with inflammatory bowel disease. TCRdb reprocessed the 5' RACE reads, keeping one entry per CDR3 protein, no DNA. Its listing shows over 110,000 distinct CDR3 sequences. Material: blood. The source is a human donor with ulcerative colitis or Crohn's disease, or a healthy co-twin of an affected twin (not recorded which). CDR3s include the opening cysteine and the closing phenylalanine or tryptophan.

v_gene	j_gene	CDR3aa
TRBV5-4	TRBJ2-5	CASRAGTGEAKTQYF
TRBV5-1	TRBJ2-3	CASSLVAASTDTQYF
TRBV27	TRBJ1-6	CASSLDSLSPLHF
TRBV5-1	TRBJ2-5	CASSFRLQGQETQYF
TRBV20-1	TRBJ2-7	CSARDFGPYEQYF
TRBV5-1	TRBJ2-2	CASSIAGNTGELFF
TRBV27	TRBJ2-7	CASSSRGHDYEQYF
TRBV6-1	TRBJ1-4	CASSRFGTLNEKLFF
TRBV5-1	TRBJ1-2	CASSLAGSATYGYTF
TRBV6-5	TRBJ1-3	CASSYTDGGNTIYF
TRBV6-5	TRBJ1-1	CASSYMGGTEAFF
TRBV9	TRBJ2-7	CASSVASAGANYEQYF
TRBV20-1	TRBJ2-7	CSPGGVTDYEQYF
TRBV5-1	TRBJ2-1	CASSLDPGDYNEQIF
TRBV6-2/TRBV6-3	TRBJ2-7	CASSRGSRGVYEQYF
TRBV6-5	TRBJ2-3	CASSYPPGQGSTDTQYF
TRBV5-1	TRBJ1-2	CASSLEVPGYGYTF
TRBV5-1	TRBJ2-2	CASSPSTTGGELFF
TRBV5-1	TRBJ2-3	CASSSALAGGISSTDTQYF
TRBV12-3/TRBV12-4	TRBJ1-4	CASNLYGATNEKLFF
TRBV5-1	TRBJ2-3	CASSSPGDLDTDTQYF
TRBV9	TRBJ2-1	CASSKGSLNNEQFF
TRBV11-2	TRBJ1-6	CASSSGLNNSPLHF
TRBV18	TRBJ2-2	CASSPAGRTGELFF
TRBV12-3/TRBV12-4	TRBJ2-2	CASSPRGANTGELFF
TRBV18	TRBJ2-7	CASSRKGTETYEQYF
TRBV5-1	TRBJ2-7	CASSLAYSGTGVQYF
TRBV29-1	TRBJ2-2	CSVAEENTGELFF
TRBV5-1	TRBJ2-1	CASSVQGNNEQFF
TRBV4-2	TRBJ2-3	CASSQDLGLGADTQYF
TRBV5-1	TRBJ2-3	CASSWGARADTQYF
TRBV18	TRBJ1-1	CASSPLPPGQGNTEAFF
TRBV29-1	TRBJ2-7	CSGQGPYEQYF
TRBV5-1	TRBJ1-1	CASSLNGGRTEAFF
TRBV5-4	TRBJ2-1	CASSWKAGGHNEQFF
TRBV5-4	TRBJ1-1	CASSWGDLRNTEAFF
TRBV5-1	TRBJ2-3	CASSWGLAGGPDTQYF
TRBV7-2	TRBJ2-1	CASSLEARSYNEQFF
TRBV6-1	TRBJ2-1	CASSLTGGLYNEQFF
TRBV7-2	TRBJ2-3	CASSLWIAGVTDTQYF
TRBV6-6	TRBJ2-1	CASSYSSSGAEQFF
TRBV5-5	TRBJ1-2	CASSSGSGISYGYTF
TRBV12-3/TRBV12-4	TRBJ2-5	CASSLRGARETQYF
TRBV5-1	TRBJ1-1	CASSLQGGEAFF
TRBV7-3	TRBJ2-7	CASSRQGSVEQYF
TRBV4-1	TRBJ1-1	CASSQEGQRPTEAFF
TRBV6-6	TRBJ1-6	CASSYDLAPLHF
TRBV27	TRBJ1-5	CASSSGPHSNQPQHF
TRBV7-3	TRBJ1-2	CASSPSGGFYGYTF
TRBV5-1	TRBJ2-5	CASSLVLQETQYF
TRBV18	TRBJ1-5	CASSPEQGTLNQPQHF
TRBV5-1	TRBJ1-2	CASSLGTETYGYTF